This T cell receptor (beta chain) comes out of a study of blood T cells in healthy people across ages. General study results and limits: Naive T cell percentage showed a strong correlation with the diversity of TCR beta. PBMCs went unsorted, and a conclusive naive versus antigen-experienced comparison was therefore prevented.

Each donor was a healthy Caucasian individual from Russia, aged 6 to 90. The second PCR ran about 6 to 12 cycles with a sample-barcoded 5' primer and J-beta primers. Each cDNA molecule received a tag from a template-switch adaptor that had 12 random nucleotides. In TCRdb, the 5' RACE reads were re-called with MiXCR into one record per CDR3 protein. The table records 950,000 to 1,200,000 distinct CDR3 sequences, 30% to 40% of them present only once. The CDR3 is made up of 15 amino acids. Germline V gene lookup returns CDR1 LNHDA and CDR2 SQIVND (reference sequence). About this clonotype: Its antigen remains unidentified.

The chain couples TRBV19 to TRBJ2-5; D perhaps matches TRBD2 (5 bases). TRBJ2-7 matches the DNA end more closely, so the J call is doubtful. Specimen: blood. The TCR comes from a man younger than 35 in good health. DNA for the CDR3: TGTGCCAGTAGTGACCGAGCAGGAGGAGGCTACGAGCAGTACTTC. This codes for CASSDRAGGGYEQYF.